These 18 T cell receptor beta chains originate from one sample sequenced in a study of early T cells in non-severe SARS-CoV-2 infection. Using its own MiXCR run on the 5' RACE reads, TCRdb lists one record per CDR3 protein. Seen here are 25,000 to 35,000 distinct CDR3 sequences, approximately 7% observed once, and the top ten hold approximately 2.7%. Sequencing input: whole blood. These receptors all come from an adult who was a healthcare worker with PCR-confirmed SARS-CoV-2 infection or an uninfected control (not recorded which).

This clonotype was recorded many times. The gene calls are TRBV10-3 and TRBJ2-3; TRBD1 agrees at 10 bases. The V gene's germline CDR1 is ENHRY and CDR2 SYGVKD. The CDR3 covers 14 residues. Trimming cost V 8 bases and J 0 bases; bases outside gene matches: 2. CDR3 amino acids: CAISGQGSTDTQYF. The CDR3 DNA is TGTGCCATCTCGGGACAGGGGAGCACAGATACGCAGTATTTT.

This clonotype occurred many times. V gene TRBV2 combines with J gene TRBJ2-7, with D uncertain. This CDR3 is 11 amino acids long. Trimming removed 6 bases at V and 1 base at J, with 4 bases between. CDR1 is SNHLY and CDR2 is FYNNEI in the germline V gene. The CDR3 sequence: CASRVSYEQYF. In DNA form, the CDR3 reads TGTGCCAGCAGAGTTTCCTACGAGCAGTACTTC.

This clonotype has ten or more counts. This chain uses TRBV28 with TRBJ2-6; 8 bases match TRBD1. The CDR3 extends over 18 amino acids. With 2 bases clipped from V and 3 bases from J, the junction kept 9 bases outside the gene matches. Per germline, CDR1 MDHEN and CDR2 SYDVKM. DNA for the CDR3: TGTGCCAGCAGTTTAAGGAATCCAGGGGGCGATGGGGCCAACGTCCTGACTTTC. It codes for CASSLRNPGGDGANVLTF. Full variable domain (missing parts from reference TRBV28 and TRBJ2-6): DVKVTQSSRYLVKRTGEKVFLECVQDMDHENMFWYRQDPGLGLRLIYFSYDVKMKEKGDIPEGYSVSREKKERFSLILESASTNQTSMYLCASSLRNPGGDGANVLTFGAGSRLTVL.

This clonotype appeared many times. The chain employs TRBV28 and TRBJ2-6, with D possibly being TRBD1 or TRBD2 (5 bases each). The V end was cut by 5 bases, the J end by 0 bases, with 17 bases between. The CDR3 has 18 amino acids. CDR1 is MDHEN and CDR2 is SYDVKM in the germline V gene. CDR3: CASSPLGTFSSGANVLTF. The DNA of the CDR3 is TGTGCCAGCAGTCCCCTTGGGACGTTCTCCTCTGGGGCCAACGTCCTGACTTTC.

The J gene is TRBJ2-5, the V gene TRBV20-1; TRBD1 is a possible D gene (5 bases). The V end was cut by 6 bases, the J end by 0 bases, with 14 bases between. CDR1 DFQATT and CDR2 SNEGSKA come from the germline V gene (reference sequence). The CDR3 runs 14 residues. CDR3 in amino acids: CSAAPGFYQETQYF. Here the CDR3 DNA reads TGCAGTGCCGCCCCAGGGTTCTACCAAGAGACCCAGTACTTC.

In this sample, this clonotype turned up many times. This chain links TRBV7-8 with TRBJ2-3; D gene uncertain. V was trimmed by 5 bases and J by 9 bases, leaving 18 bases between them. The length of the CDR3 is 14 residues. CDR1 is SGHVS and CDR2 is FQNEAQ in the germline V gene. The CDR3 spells CASSTTLIFGTQYF. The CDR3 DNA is TGTGCCAGCAGCACAACTCTCATCTTCGGGACGCAGTATTTT.

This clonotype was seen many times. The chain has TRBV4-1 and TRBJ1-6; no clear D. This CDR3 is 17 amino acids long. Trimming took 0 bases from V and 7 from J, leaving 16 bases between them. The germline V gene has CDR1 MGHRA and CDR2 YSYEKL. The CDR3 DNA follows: TGCGCCAGCAGCCAAGAGGCCAGGAAAATGGGCAATTCACCCCTCCACTTT. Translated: CASSQEARKMGNSPLHF.

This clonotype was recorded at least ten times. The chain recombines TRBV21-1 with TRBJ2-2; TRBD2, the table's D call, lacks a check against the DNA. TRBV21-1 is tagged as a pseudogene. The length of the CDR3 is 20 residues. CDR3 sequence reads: CASSNPTGLSDDLNTGELFF. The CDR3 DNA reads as TGTGCCAGCAGCAACCCGACTGGACTCTCCGACGATTTAAACACCGGGGAGCTGTTTTTT.

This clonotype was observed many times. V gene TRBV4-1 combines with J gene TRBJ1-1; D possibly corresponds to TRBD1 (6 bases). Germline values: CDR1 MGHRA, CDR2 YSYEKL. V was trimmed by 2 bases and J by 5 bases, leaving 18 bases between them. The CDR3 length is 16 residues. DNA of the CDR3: TGCGCCAGCAGCCAATTGACAGGAAAGACGAAGACTGAAGCTTTCTTT. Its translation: CASSQLTGKTKTEAFF.

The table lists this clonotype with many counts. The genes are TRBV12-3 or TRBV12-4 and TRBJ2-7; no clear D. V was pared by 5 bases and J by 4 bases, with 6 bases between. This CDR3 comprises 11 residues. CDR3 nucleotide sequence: TGTGCCAGCAGTCCATTATACGAGCAGTACTTC. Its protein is CASSPLYEQYF.

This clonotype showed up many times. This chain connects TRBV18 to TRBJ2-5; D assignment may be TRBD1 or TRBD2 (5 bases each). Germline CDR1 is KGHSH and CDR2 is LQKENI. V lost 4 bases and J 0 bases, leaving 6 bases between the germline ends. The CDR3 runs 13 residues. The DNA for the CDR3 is TGTGCCAGCTCACGGGACGACCAAGAGACCCAGTACTTC. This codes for CASSRDDQETQYF.

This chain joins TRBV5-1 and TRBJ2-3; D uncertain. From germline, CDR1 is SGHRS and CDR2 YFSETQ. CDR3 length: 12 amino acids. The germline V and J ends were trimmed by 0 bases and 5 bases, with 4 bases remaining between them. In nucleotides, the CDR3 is TGCGCCAGCAGCTTGGGGAGAGATACGCAGTATTTT. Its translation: CASSLGRDTQYF.

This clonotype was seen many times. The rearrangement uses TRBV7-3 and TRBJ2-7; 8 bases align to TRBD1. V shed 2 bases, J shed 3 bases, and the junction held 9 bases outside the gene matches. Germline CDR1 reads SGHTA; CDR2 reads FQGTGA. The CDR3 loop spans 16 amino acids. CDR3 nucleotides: TGTGCCAGCAGCTTATCCGGACAGGGATGGGGCTACGAGCAGTACTTC. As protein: CASSLSGQGWGYEQYF.

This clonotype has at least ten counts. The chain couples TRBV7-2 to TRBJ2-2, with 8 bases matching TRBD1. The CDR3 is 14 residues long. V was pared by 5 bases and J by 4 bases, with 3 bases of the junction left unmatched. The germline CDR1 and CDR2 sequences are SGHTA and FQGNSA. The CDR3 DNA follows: TGTGCCAGCAGCCTGGGACAGGCCACCGGGGAGCTGTTTTTT. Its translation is CASSLGQATGELFF.

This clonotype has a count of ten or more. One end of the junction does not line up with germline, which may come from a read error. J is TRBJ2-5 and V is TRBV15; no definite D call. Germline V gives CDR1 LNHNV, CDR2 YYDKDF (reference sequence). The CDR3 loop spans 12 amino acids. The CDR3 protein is CATGRYQETQYF. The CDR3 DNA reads TGTGCCACCGGCAGGTACCAAGAGACCCAGTACTTC.

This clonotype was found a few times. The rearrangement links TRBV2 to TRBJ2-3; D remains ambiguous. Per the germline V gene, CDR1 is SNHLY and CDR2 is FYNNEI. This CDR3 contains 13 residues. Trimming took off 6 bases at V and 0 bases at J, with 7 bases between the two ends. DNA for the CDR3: TGTGCCAGCAGGTGGGCTAGCACAGATACGCAGTATTTT. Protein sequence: CASRWASTDTQYF.

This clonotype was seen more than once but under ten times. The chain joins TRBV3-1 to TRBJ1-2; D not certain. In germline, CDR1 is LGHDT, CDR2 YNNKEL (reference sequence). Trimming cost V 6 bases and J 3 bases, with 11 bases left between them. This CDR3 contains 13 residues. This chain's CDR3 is CASSPRWDYGYTF. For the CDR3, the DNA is TGTGCCAGCAGTCCAAGGTGGGACTATGGCTACACCTTC.

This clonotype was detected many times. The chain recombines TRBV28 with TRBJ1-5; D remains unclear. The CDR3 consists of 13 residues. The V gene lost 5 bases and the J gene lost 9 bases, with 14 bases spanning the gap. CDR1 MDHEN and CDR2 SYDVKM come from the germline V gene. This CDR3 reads CASSPGFYAPQHF. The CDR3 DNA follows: TGTGCCAGCAGTCCCGGATTTTATGCGCCCCAGCATTTT.